The 8 T cell receptor beta chains listed next were all sequenced from one sample in a study of CD8+CD57+ T cells in acquired aplastic anemia. Genomic DNA was employed as the template in profiling TCR beta VDJ and CDR3. TCRdb independently ran MiXCR on the reads; one entry per CDR3 protein. Altogether around 190,000 distinct CDR3 sequences are present, over 55% being singletons, with the ten largest covering approximately 30%. Sequenced: sorted CD4+, CD8+, or CD8+CD57+ T cells (not recorded which) from PBMCs. The receptors were sampled from a human donor in good health.

This clonotype was picked up many times. The J gene is TRBJ1-2, the V gene TRBV7-9; 8 bases are a match to TRBD1. The ends lost 1 base at V and 7 bases at J; junction bases unmatched: 8. The CDR3 covers 15 residues. Germline V gene lookup returns CDR1 SEHNR and CDR2 FQNEAQ (reference sequence). CDR3 in amino acids: CASSLDRGGAGGYTF. The CDR3 bases are TGTGCCAGCAGCTTAGACAGGGGGGGTGCTGGTGGCTACACCTTC.

This clonotype was detected ten times or more. The chain employs TRBV3-1 and TRBJ2-3; possible D gene TRBD1, 5 bases. The CDR3 is made up of 15 amino acids. The V end was cut by 0 bases, the J end by 4 bases, with 11 bases between. Germline-derived CDR1 and CDR2 are LGHDT and YNNKEL (reference sequence). In DNA, the CDR3 is TGTGCCAGCAGCCAAGAGCCAGGGTTGGCAGATACGCAGTATTTT. Protein: CASSQEPGLADTQYF.

This clonotype was seen just once. CDR3 in DNA: TGTGCCACCAGTGGACAGAGCAATCAGCCCCAGCATTTT. Amino acid sequence: CATSGQSNQPQHF. The V and J genes are TRBV24-1 and TRBJ1-5; D possibly corresponds to TRBD1 (5 bases). The CDR3 has 13 residues. Germline CDR1 KGHDR, CDR2 SFDVKD. V was clipped by 5 bases and J by 1 base, with 5 bases between them.

J is TRBJ2-4 and V is TRBV9, with 12 bases matching TRBD2. CDR1 is SGDLS, CDR2 YYNGEE, per germline. The V and J ends lost 3 bases and 0 bases, in that order; junction bases with no gene match: 10. This CDR3 has 19 residues. CDR3 amino acids: CASSAELAGGGLAKNIQYF. CDR3 sequence (DNA): TGTGCCAGCAGCGCGGAACTAGCGGGAGGAGGCCTAGCCAAAAACATTCAGTACTTC.

This clonotype has a handful of counts. The gene calls are TRBV20-1 and TRBJ2-7; 8 nucleotides line up with TRBD2. Losses at the gene ends were 1 base for V and 4 bases for J; bases not matched to a gene: 6. There are 14 residues in the CDR3. In germline, CDR1 is DFQATT, CDR2 SNEGSKA (reference sequence). CDR3 DNA: TGCAGTGCTAGAGTCCCGGGACTAGGGTACGAGCAGTACTTC. Translating it yields CSARVPGLGYEQYF.

The rearrangement joins TRBV5-8 to TRBJ2-7; D call uncertain. Trimming took 5 bases from V and 5 from J, leaving 20 bases between them. CDR3 length equals 15 residues. Germline V gives CDR1 SGHTS, CDR2 YDEGEE. The CDR3 coding sequence is TGTGCCAGCAGTCGAAGTCCGGACCCGGACCACGAGCAGTACTTC. This sequence encodes CASSRSPDPDHEQYF.

The gene calls are TRBV20-1 and TRBJ1-1; D call uncertain. Germline V lookup: CDR1 DFQATT, CDR2 SNEGSKA (reference sequence). V was trimmed by 3 bases and J by 1 base, leaving 9 bases between them. The CDR3 spans 13 residues. The CDR3 region is CSARGPRNTEAFF. The CDR3 DNA is TGCAGTGCTAGGGGCCCAAGGAACACTGAAGCTTTCTTT.

This clonotype was seen at least ten times. The chain is built from TRBV14 and TRBJ1-6, with D unclear. This CDR3 has 16 amino acids. Trimming took 3 bases from V and 5 from J, leaving 14 bases between them. CDR1 and CDR2 (germline): SGHDN, FVKESK. DNA of the CDR3: TGTGCCAGCAGCCATAACCACCTGCCCGATAATTCACCCCTCCACTTT. Protein sequence: CASSHNHLPDNSPLHF.